This is a list of T cell receptor beta chains from one sample in a study of OX40 agonist ivuxolimab in advanced cancers. Libraries were prepared by immunoSEQ multiplex PCR; TCRdb keeps only in-frame clonotypes and omits some of them. This sample carries 50,000 to 70,000 clones, roughly 88% of them seen once, and the ten largest clones take over 8.5%. The sample in question was CD4+ or CD8+ T cells sorted from blood, obtained in a trial of the OX40 agonist ivuxolimab. These receptors came from an adult with an advanced solid tumor such as melanoma, head and neck, liver or kidney cancer. The CDR3 runs from the conserved cysteine through the conserved F or W. Each record gives: V gene, J gene, clone size, D gene, CDR3 protein, CDR3 DNA. A D gene is named only where the DNA matches it firmly. Expanded clones are given a class, and other clones once, few, many or no size at all.

v_gene: TRBV4-2; j_gene: TRBJ1-2; abundance: .; d_gene: .; CDR3aa: CASSPFPGGNYGYTF; CDR3nt: TGTGCCAGCAGCCCCTTCCCCGGAGGAAACTATGGCTACACCTTC
v_gene: TRBV13; j_gene: TRBJ2-2; abundance: .; d_gene: .; CDR3aa: CASSLFVEGNTGELFF; CDR3nt: TGTGCCAGCAGCTTATTTGTGGAGGGGAACACCGGGGAGCTGTTTTTT
v_gene: TRBV5-1; j_gene: TRBJ2-2; abundance: .; d_gene: .; CDR3aa: CASSQGQTTGELFF; CDR3nt: TGCGCCAGCAGCCAAGGACAGACCACCGGGGAGCTGTTTTTT
v_gene: TRBV19; j_gene: TRBJ2-1; abundance: .; d_gene: .; CDR3aa: CASSIRGGHNEQFF; CDR3nt: TGTGCCAGTAGTATTCGAGGGGGGCACAATGAGCAGTTCTTC
v_gene: TRBV18; j_gene: TRBJ1-4; abundance: .; d_gene: TRBD1; CDR3aa: CASSLLPTGGYEKLFF; CDR3nt: TGTGCCAGCTCACTGCTCCCGACAGGGGGGTATGAAAAACTGTTTTTT
v_gene: TRBV9; j_gene: TRBJ1-2; abundance: .; d_gene: TRBD1; CDR3aa: CASSGTGEGSYGYTF; CDR3nt: TGTGCCAGCAGCGGGACAGGTGAGGGGAGCTATGGCTACACCTTC
v_gene: TRBV4-2; j_gene: TRBJ1-5; abundance: medium-sized; d_gene: .; CDR3aa: CASSHVTSGTQHF; CDR3nt: TGTGCCAGCAGCCACGTTACATCAGGGACCCAGCATTTT
v_gene: TRBV4-1; j_gene: TRBJ1-2; abundance: few; d_gene: .; CDR3aa: CASSQDRGTYGYTF; CDR3nt: TGCGCCAGCAGCCAAGACAGGGGAACGTACGGCTACACCTTC
v_gene: TRBV7-9; j_gene: TRBJ1-2; abundance: .; d_gene: .; CDR3aa: CASSWGRHEDGYTF; CDR3nt: TGTGCCAGCAGCTGGGGTAGACACGAGGATGGCTACACCTTC
v_gene: TRBV19; j_gene: TRBJ2-7; abundance: .; d_gene: TRBD2; CDR3aa: CASSVLAGPYEQYF; CDR3nt: TGTGCCAGTAGTGTCCTAGCGGGACCCTACGAGCAGTACTTC
v_gene: TRBV14; j_gene: TRBJ2-7; abundance: .; d_gene: TRBD1; CDR3aa: CASSQEGDRGDEQYF; CDR3nt: TGTGCCAGCAGCCAAGAGGGGGACAGGGGGGACGAGCAGTACTTC
v_gene: TRBV14; j_gene: TRBJ2-1; abundance: .; d_gene: .; CDR3aa: CASSLWTARDEQFF; CDR3nt: TGTGCCAGCAGCCTTTGGACAGCTCGGGATGAGCAGTTCTTC
v_gene: TRBV13; j_gene: TRBJ2-1; abundance: .; d_gene: TRBD2; CDR3aa: CASSSLAGGYNEQFF; CDR3nt: TGTGCCAGCAGCTCACTCGCGGGGGGGTACAATGAGCAGTTCTTC
v_gene: TRBV5-1; j_gene: TRBJ2-1; abundance: .; d_gene: TRBD2; CDR3aa: CASSLAGGPSEQFF; CDR3nt: TGCGCCAGCAGCTTGGCGGGGGGGCCGAGTGAGCAGTTCTTC
v_gene: TRBV7-9; j_gene: TRBJ2-7; abundance: .; d_gene: TRBD1; CDR3aa: CASSSDRDRGNEQYF; CDR3nt: TGTGCCAGCAGCTCGGACCGGGACAGGGGCAACGAGCAGTACTTC
v_gene: TRBV27; j_gene: TRBJ1-6; abundance: .; d_gene: .; CDR3aa: CASSSQGYSYNSPLHF; CDR3nt: TGTGCCAGCAGTAGCCAGGGGTACTCCTATAATTCACCCCTCCACTTT
v_gene: TRBV5-1; j_gene: TRBJ2-1; abundance: .; d_gene: TRBD2; CDR3aa: CASRVSIGRSGGAHEQFF; CDR3nt: TGCGCCAGCAGGGTCAGCATAGGACGAAGCGGGGGGGCCCATGAGCAGTTCTTC
v_gene: TRBV4-2; j_gene: TRBJ1-5; abundance: once; d_gene: TRBD1; CDR3aa: CASSQETGQGDQPQHF; CDR3nt: TGTGCCAGCAGCCAAGAGACGGGACAGGGAGATCAGCCCCAGCATTTT
v_gene: TRBV27; j_gene: TRBJ2-3; abundance: .; d_gene: TRBD1; CDR3aa: CASSLGTAPGDTQYF; CDR3nt: TGTGCCAGCAGCTTAGGGACAGCACCGGGGGATACGCAGTATTTT
v_gene: TRBV28; j_gene: TRBJ2-1; abundance: .; d_gene: .; CDR3aa: CASSLGFLGPTSTNEQFF; CDR3nt: TGTGCCAGCAGTTTAGGATTCCTGGGACCAACCTCTACCAATGAGCAGTTCTTC
v_gene: TRBV5-8; j_gene: TRBJ2-7; abundance: .; d_gene: .; CDR3aa: CASSSLRQTYEQYF; CDR3nt: TGTGCCAGCAGCTCACTCAGACAGACGTACGAGCAGTACTTC
v_gene: TRBV4-1; j_gene: TRBJ2-3; abundance: .; d_gene: .; CDR3aa: CASSHLGTDTQYF; CDR3nt: TGCGCCAGCAGCCACCTGGGGACAGATACGCAGTATTTT
v_gene: TRBV9; j_gene: TRBJ2-2; abundance: .; d_gene: .; CDR3aa: CASSVVDTGELFF; CDR3nt: TGTGCCAGCAGCGTAGTTGACACCGGGGAGCTGTTTTTT
v_gene: TRBV15; j_gene: TRBJ2-1; abundance: .; d_gene: .; CDR3aa: CATSPGFGNEQFF; CDR3nt: TGTGCCACCAGCCCAGGGTTCGGCAATGAGCAGTTCTTC
v_gene: TRBV6-4; j_gene: TRBJ2-5; abundance: .; d_gene: .; CDR3aa: CASITGTWIQETQYF; CDR3nt: TGTGCCAGCATCACCGGGACTTGGATCCAAGAGACCCAGTACTTC
v_gene: TRBV4-1; j_gene: TRBJ1-1; abundance: .; d_gene: .; CDR3aa: CASTREQNTEAFF; CDR3nt: TGCGCCAGCACGAGGGAACAGAACACTGAAGCTTTCTTT
v_gene: TRBV27; j_gene: TRBJ1-3; abundance: .; d_gene: .; CDR3aa: CASSLGGSNTIYF; CDR3nt: TGTGCCAGCAGTTTAGGGGGTTCAAACACCATATATTTT
v_gene: TRBV11-3; j_gene: TRBJ2-7; abundance: .; d_gene: TRBD1; CDR3aa: CASSFKGQDSYEQYF; CDR3nt: TGTGCCAGCAGCTTTAAGGGACAGGACTCCTACGAGCAGTACTTC